This T cell receptor beta chain comes out of a study of blood T cell repertoires in COVID-19. V gave up 3 bases and J gave up 3 bases; unmatched junction bases: 5. CDR1 MNHEY and CDR2 SVGEGT come from the germline V gene. This CDR3 has 15 amino acids. Individuals aged roughly 18 to 100 years were recruited from 24 US areas. Profiled with immunoSEQ multiplex PCR; TCRdb holds only in-frame clones, not every one. The sample includes approximately 180,000 clones, 70% to 85% of them seen just once. The J gene is TRBJ1-2, the V gene TRBV6-2 or TRBV6-3; 9 positions match TRBD1. This receptor was identified in a woman aged 60 to 75 with acute COVID-19. Material: PBMCs or T cells enriched from blood (not recorded which). This chain's CDR3 is CASSYQGQGDYGYTF. The CDR3 DNA reads as TGTGCCAGCAGTTATCAGGGACAGGGAGACTATGGCTACACCTTC.